The 17 T cell receptor beta chains below were found in one sample sequenced in a study of CD8 T cells in Susac syndrome. The RNA, roughly 0.45 to 1 ug, was put through reverse transcription using random hexamers. TCRdb re-called the immunoSEQ multiplex PCR reads through MiXCR, storing one row per CDR3 protein. The table has about 90,000 distinct CDR3 sequences, approximately 92% seen once. The sequencing input was CD8+ T cells from PBMCs. The source is a human donor in good health.

The chain couples TRBV9 to TRBJ1-2, with D uncertain. The CDR3 has 13 residues. Germline V lookup: CDR1 SGDLS, CDR2 YYNGEE. V lost 2 bases, J lost 8 bases, and 13 bases lay in between. Written as DNA, the CDR3 is TGTGCCAGCAGCGTGGAGGGCCCCGGAGGCTACACCTTC. Translating it yields CASSVEGPGGYTF.

The V and J genes are TRBV6-5 and TRBJ2-6; D unresolved. This CDR3 has 14 residues. The germline CDR1 and CDR2 sequences are MNHEY and SVGAGI. V was shortened by 6 bases and J by 0 bases, with 6 bases between the two germline ends. The DNA for the CDR3 is TGTGCCAGCAGCCAATTCTCTGGGGCCAACGTCCTGACTTTC. Translated: CASSQFSGANVLTF.

The chain recombines TRBV7-9 with TRBJ2-3, with D perhaps matching TRBD1 or TRBD2 (7 bases each). Germline CDR1 is SEHNR and CDR2 is FQNEAQ (reference sequence). V was shortened by 4 bases and J by 3 bases, with 14 bases between the two germline ends. This CDR3 spans 15 amino acids. The CDR3 DNA sequence: TGTGCCAGCAGCTCGACAGGGAGGGATACAGATACGCAGTATTTT. As protein: CASSSTGRDTDTQYF.

The rearrangement joins TRBV20-1 to TRBJ2-7; TRBD2 matches 10 bases. Losses at the gene ends were 6 bases for V and 4 bases for J; bases not matched to a gene: 9. Germline V CDR1 and CDR2: DFQATT, SNEGSKA (reference sequence). The CDR3 spans 14 residues. The DNA of the CDR3 is TGCAGTGCGCACACTAGCGGGGAGGCTTACGAGCAGTACTTC. Translating gives CSAHTSGEAYEQYF.

V gene TRBV7-9 combines with J gene TRBJ1-1; TRBD1 might be the D (5 bases). Germline V lookup: CDR1 SEHNR, CDR2 FQNEAQ (reference sequence). Between the trimmed V and J ends, which lost 5 bases and 8 bases, there was a span of 18 bases. The CDR3 is 14 residues long. Here the CDR3 reads CASSQEGSNAEAFF. CDR3 in DNA: TGTGCCAGCAGCCAGGAGGGGAGCAATGCAGAAGCTTTCTTT.

The CDR3 spells CSVEPTGNGYTF. CDR3 DNA sequence: TGCAGCGTTGAACCCACAGGGAATGGCTACACCTTC. The chain couples TRBV29-1 to TRBJ1-2; the D gene is possibly TRBD1 (6 bases). This CDR3 contains 12 residues. CDR1 and CDR2 from the germline V gene are SQVTM and ANQGSEA. V lost 2 bases to trimming and J lost 6 bases, with 10 bases between them.

The chain employs TRBV15 and TRBJ2-4; TRBD2 matches at 16 bases. There are 20 residues in the CDR3. The V gene's germline CDR1 is LNHNV and CDR2 YYDKDF (reference sequence). J gave up 3 bases and V 5 bases, and 13 bases lay outside the gene matches. CDR3 loop: CATSLRGGTSGGAGKNIQYF. In DNA form, the CDR3 reads TGTGCCACCAGCCTACGAGGAGGGACTAGCGGGGGGGCTGGCAAAAACATTCAGTACTTC.

V is TRBV5-1 and J is TRBJ1-1; no clear D. The V and J ends lost 7 bases and 8 bases respectively, with 24 bases between them. Looked up from germline, CDR1 is SGHRS and CDR2 is YFSETQ. CDR3 length: 15 residues. Written as DNA, the CDR3 is TGCGCCAGCCGACTAGAAACGATGGGGTTCGGAGAAGCTTTCTTT. Amino acid sequence: CASRLETMGFGEAFF.

This chain uses TRBV20-1 with TRBJ2-5; D perhaps matches TRBD1 (6 bases). The CDR3 has 12 amino acids. Germline V gene data show CDR1 as DFQATT and CDR2 as SNEGSKA (reference sequence). V lost 3 bases, J lost 5 bases, and 10 bases lay in between. CDR3 in amino acids: CSARSGEETQYF. In nucleotides, the CDR3 is TGCAGTGCTAGGTCAGGGGAGGAGACCCAGTACTTC.

This clonotype was counted once. Because the CDR3's place on the DNA is in doubt, the DNA is left out and the CDR3 is given as listed by TCRdb. V is TRBV23-1 and J is TRBJ2-2; the table assigns TRBD1, which was not confirmed against the DNA. TRBV23-1 belongs to the ORF category, with a function that is uncertain. The CDR3 adds up to 17 amino acids, both ends counted. Here the CDR3 reads CASSQSTGRRAPGSCFF.

The rearrangement links TRBV3-1 to TRBJ1-1; possible D gene TRBD1, 6 bases. Germline CDR1 is LGHDT and CDR2 is YNNKEL (reference sequence). V was shortened by 4 bases and J by 1 base, with 10 bases between the two germline ends. The CDR3 is made up of 14 amino acids. The DNA for the CDR3 is TGTGCCAGCAGCCCTACAGGGCCGAACACTGAAGCTTTCTTT. Amino acid sequence: CASSPTGPNTEAFF.

The V and J genes are TRBV7-9 and TRBJ2-7; 7 bases line up with TRBD1. The V segment lost 3 bases and the J segment 6 bases; nucleotides outside the gene matches: 5. Germline V lookup: CDR1 SEHNR, CDR2 FQNEAQ (reference sequence). The CDR3 length is 13 residues. For the CDR3, the DNA is TGTGCCAGCAGCTTGGACACAGGGGTCGAGCAGTACTTC. This encodes CASSLDTGVEQYF.

In its sample, this clonotype was seen once. This chain links TRBV5-4 with TRBJ2-4; D is possibly TRBD2 (7 bases). CDR1 and CDR2 (germline): SGHNT, YYREEE (reference sequence). V lost 3 bases to trimming and J lost 5 bases, with 18 bases between them. The CDR3 spans 16 residues. The chain's CDR3 is CASSWYDRGGQNIQYF. For the CDR3, the DNA is TGTGCCAGCAGCTGGTACGATAGGGGGGGTCAAAACATTCAGTACTTC.

The rearrangement uses TRBV7-9 and TRBJ1-2; D not certain. This CDR3 is 18 amino acids long. The germline V gene has CDR1 SEHNR and CDR2 FQNEAQ (reference sequence). V lost 2 bases to trimming and J lost 2 bases, with 21 bases between them. CDR3 bases: TGTGCCAGCAGCTTAACGTATCCTCCGACGGGCTCAAACTATGGCTACACCTTC. Encoded protein: CASSLTYPPTGSNYGYTF. The whole variable domain, remainder taken from reference TRBV7-9 and TRBJ1-2, is DTGVSQNPRHKITKRGQNVTFRCDPISEHNRLYWYRQTLGQGPEFLTYFQNEAQLEKSRLLSDRFSAERPKGSFSTLEIQRTEQGDSAMYLCASSLTYPPTGSNYGYTFGSGTRLTVV.

The genes are TRBV5-1 and TRBJ1-2; TRBD1 is a possible D gene (5 bases). Germline V gives CDR1 SGHRS, CDR2 YFSETQ. Trimming removed 4 bases at V and 6 bases at J, with 19 bases between. The CDR3 extends over 15 amino acids. In nucleotides, the CDR3 is TGCGCCAGCAGCCCAACTGCAGGGCTTGGTAATGGCTACACCTTC. It specifies CASSPTAGLGNGYTF.

The gene calls are TRBV15 and TRBJ2-3; 9 nucleotides align to TRBD1. Germline CDR1 LNHNV, CDR2 YYDKDF (reference sequence). Trimming removed 3 bases from V and 3 bases from J; junction bases left unmatched: 7. The CDR3 is 16 residues long. DNA of the CDR3: TGTGCCACCAGCAGGAAGAGGGGACAGGGAACAGATACGCAGTATTTT. This encodes CATSRKRGQGTDTQYF.

The chain recombines TRBV13 with TRBJ2-3; 12 bases align to TRBD2. The CDR3 extends over 16 amino acids. V lost 3 bases and J lost 4; bases outside the gene matches: 5. The germline gives CDR1 PRHDT, CDR2 FYEKMQ (reference sequence). CDR3: CASSLASGGAADTQYF. The CDR3 DNA sequence: TGTGCCAGCAGCTTGGCTAGCGGGGGGGCAGCAGATACGCAGTATTTT.